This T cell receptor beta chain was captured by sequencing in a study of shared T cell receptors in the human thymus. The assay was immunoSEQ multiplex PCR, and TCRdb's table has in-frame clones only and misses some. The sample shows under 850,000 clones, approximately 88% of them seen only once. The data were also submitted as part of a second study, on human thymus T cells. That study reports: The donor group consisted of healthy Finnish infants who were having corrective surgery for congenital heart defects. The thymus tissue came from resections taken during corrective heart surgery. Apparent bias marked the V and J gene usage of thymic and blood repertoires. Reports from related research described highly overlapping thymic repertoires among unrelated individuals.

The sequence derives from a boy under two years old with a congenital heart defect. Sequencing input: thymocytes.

In DNA form, the CDR3 reads TGCGCCAGCAGCTTGGAAGCGGGACCTAAGCCCACCTATGGCTACACCTTC. Its protein is CASSLEAGPKPTYGYTF. The chain combines TRBV5-1 with TRBJ1-2; D is perhaps TRBD1 (5 bases). Germline CDR1 reads SGHRS; CDR2 reads YFSETQ. The CDR3 is 17 amino acids. The ends were cut back, 0 bases at V and 4 bases at J, with 19 bases in the middle.